The following is a T cell receptor beta chain sequence with its context. The source of the sample is a study of shared clonotypes between healthy human individuals. PBMC DNA, left unsorted, was sequenced on ten immunoSEQ deep assay plates. The assay was immunoSEQ multiplex PCR, and TCRdb's table has in-frame clones only and misses some. The data contain some 480,000 clones, roughly 78% of them singletons. CDR3 size: 14 residues. CDR1 is LNHDA, CDR2 SQIVND, per germline (reference sequence). After removal of 4 bases from V and 6 bases from J, the junction contained 7 bases not matched to a gene. The specimen was PBMCs. This chain uses TRBV19 with TRBJ2-3; TRBD2 agrees at 7 bases. This clonotype was sampled from a woman in her forties in good health. Some clones in this sample may be carry-over from other donors' samples. The CDR3: CASSSGSGGDTQYF. Written as DNA, the CDR3 is TGTGCCAGTAGTAGCGGGAGTGGCGGGGATACGCAGTATTTT.